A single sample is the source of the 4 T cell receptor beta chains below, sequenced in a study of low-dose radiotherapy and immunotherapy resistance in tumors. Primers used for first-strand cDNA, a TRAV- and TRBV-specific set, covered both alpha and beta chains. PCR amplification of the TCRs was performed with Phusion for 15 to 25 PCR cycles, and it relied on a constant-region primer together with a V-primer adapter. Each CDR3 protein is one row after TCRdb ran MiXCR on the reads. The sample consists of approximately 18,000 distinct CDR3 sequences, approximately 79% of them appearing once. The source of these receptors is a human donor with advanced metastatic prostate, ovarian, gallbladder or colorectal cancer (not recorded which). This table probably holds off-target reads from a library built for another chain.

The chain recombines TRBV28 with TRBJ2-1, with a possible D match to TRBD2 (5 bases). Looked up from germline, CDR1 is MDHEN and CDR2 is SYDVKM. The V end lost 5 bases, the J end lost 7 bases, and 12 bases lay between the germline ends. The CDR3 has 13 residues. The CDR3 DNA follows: TGTGCCAGCAGTCTGGGTCGCGGGAATGAGCAGTTCTTC. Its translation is CASSLGRGNEQFF.

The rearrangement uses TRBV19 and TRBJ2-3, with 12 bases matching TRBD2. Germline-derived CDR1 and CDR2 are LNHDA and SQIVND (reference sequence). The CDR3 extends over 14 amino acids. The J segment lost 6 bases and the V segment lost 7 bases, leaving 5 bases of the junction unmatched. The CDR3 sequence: CASKTSGRLDTQYF. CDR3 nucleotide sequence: TGTGCCAGTAAAACTAGCGGGAGGCTGGATACGCAGTATTTT.

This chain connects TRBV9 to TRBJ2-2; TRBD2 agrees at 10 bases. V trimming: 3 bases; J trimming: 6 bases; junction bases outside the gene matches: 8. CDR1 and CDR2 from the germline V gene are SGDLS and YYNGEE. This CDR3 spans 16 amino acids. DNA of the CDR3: TGTGCCAGCAGCGATGGGACTAGCGTACGTCCCGGGGAGCTGTTTTTT. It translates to CASSDGTSVRPGELFF.

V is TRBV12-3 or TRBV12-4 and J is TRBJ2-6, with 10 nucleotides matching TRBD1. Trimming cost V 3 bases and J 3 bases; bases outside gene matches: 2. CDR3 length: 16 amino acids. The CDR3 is CASSFDRGHGANVLTF. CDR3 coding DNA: TGTGCCAGCAGTTTTGACAGGGGGCATGGGGCCAACGTCCTGACTTTC.